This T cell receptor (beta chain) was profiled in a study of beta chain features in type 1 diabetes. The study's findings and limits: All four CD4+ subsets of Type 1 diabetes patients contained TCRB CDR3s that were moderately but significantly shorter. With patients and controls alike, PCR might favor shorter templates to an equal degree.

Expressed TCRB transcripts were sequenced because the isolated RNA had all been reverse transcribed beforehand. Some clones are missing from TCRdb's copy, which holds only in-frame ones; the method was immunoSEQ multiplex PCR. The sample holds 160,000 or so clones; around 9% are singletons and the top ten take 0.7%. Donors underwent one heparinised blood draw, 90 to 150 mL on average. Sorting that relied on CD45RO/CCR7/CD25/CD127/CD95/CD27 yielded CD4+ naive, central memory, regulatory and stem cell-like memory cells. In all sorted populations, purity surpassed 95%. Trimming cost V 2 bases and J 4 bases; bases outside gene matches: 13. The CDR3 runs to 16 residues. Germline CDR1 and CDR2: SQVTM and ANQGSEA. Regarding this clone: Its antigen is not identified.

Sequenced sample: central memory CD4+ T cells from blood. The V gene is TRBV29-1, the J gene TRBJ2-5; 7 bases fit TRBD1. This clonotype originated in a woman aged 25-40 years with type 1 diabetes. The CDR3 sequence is CSVEFLTTGVRETQYF. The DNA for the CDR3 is TGCAGCGTTGAATTCCTCACCACAGGGGTCCGAGAGACCCAGTACTTC.